This T cell receptor (beta chain) derives from a study of control samples from healthy donors and cancer patients. Using immunoSEQ multiplex PCR, the repertoire was profiled, and TCRdb retains in-frame clones only, with some absent. The data contain just over 150,000 clones, 80% to 90% of them singletons. CDR1 and CDR2 from the germline V gene are LNHDA and SQIVND (reference sequence). V lost 3 bases, J lost 7 bases, and 12 bases lay in between. The CDR3 length is 14 residues. Specimen: blood. V and J are TRBV19 and TRBJ1-4; D may be TRBD1 (5 bases). The receptor was derived from a man aged 25-40 years in good health. The CDR3 region has the DNA TGTGCCAGTAGTATGTCAGGGATCGCTGAAAAACTGTTTTTT. Its translation: CASSMSGIAEKLFF.